A selection of T cell receptor beta chains follows, all from one sample in a study of shared T cell receptors in the human thymus. TCRdb's table, derived via immunoSEQ multiplex PCR, lists solely in-frame clones and lacks some. The table records approximately 660,000 clones, roughly 90% of them present only once. These data were likewise used in another study, on human thymus T cells.

Sequencing input: thymocytes. These receptors were obtained from a boy under two years old with a congenital heart defect. Both conserved end residues are part of each CDR3. D genes are given only for firm matches. Clone sizes are given selectively: once, few, many, or a class where the clone is expanded.

.,TRBD1,TRBV25-1,TRBJ2-7,CASRRTPGQGKNEQYF,TGTGCCAGCAGAAGAACGCCGGGACAGGGGAAGAACGAGCAGTACTTC
few,TRBD2,TRBV7-2,TRBJ2-3,CASSLTDGGDTDTQYF,TGTGCCAGCAGCTTAACGGACGGGGGGGACACAGATACGCAGTATTTT
.,TRBD2,TRBV4-3,TRBJ2-3,CASSQRTSGGAQYF,TGCGCCAGCAGCCAAAGGACTAGCGGGGGGGCGCAGTATTTT
.,TRBD2,TRBV10-2,TRBJ2-7,CASSDPRSGRRLTTRQYF,TGCGCCAGCAGTGACCCGAGGAGCGGGAGACGCCTAACTACGAGGCAGTACTTC
.,TRBD1,TRBV29-1,TRBJ2-1,CSVCPSRDRGLNEQFF,TGCAGCGTTTGCCCCTCCCGGGACAGGGGACTCAATGAGCAGTTCTTC
.,TRBD2,TRBV7-9,TRBJ2-5,CASSSSMGLADQETQYF,TGTGCCAGCAGCTCCAGCATGGGACTAGCGGACCAAGAGACCCAGTACTTC
.,.,TRBV10-3,TRBJ2-7,CAISDRIGDYEQYF,TGTGCCATCAGTGATCGGATCGGAGACTACGAGCAGTACTTC
.,.,TRBV25-1,TRBJ2-5,CASSEIRDQETQYF,TGTGCCAGCAGTGAGATCCGGGACCAAGAGACCCAGTACTTC
.,.,TRBV6-4,TRBJ2-3,CASSPGDSVVDTQYF,TGTGCCAGCAGTCCCGGCGACTCTGTGGTGGATACGCAGTATTTT
.,.,TRBV6-4,TRBJ2-5,CASSDHLWRAGQETQYF,TGTGCCAGCAGTGACCACTTATGGCGGGCAGGCCAAGAGACCCAGTACTTC
.,.,TRBV9,TRBJ1-2,CASSVEGSGHYGYTF,TGTGCCAGCAGCGTAGAGGGCTCGGGACATTATGGCTACACCTTC
.,TRBD2,TRBV4-2,TRBJ2-1,CASSQGTSGANNEQFF,TGTGCCAGCAGCCAAGGGACTAGCGGGGCTAACAATGAGCAGTTCTTC
few,.,TRBV5-8,TRBJ2-5,CASSFRGEETQYF,TGTGCCAGCAGCTTCAGGGGCGAGGAGACCCAGTACTTC
.,TRBD1,TRBV15,TRBJ2-1,CATLVQGAQNNEQFF,TGTGCCACCCTGGTACAGGGGGCGCAGAACAATGAGCAGTTCTTC
.,TRBD1,TRBV2,TRBJ1-5,CASSERTGGLQPQHF,TGTGCCAGCAGTGAAAGGACAGGGGGTCTTCAGCCCCAGCATTTT
.,TRBD1,TRBV5-6,TRBJ2-1,CASSLGGTGANNEQFF,TGTGCCAGCAGCTTGGGGGGGACAGGGGCCAACAATGAGCAGTTCTTC
.,TRBD1,TRBV27,TRBJ2-3,CASSLKAWDSDTDTQYF,TGTGCCAGCAGTTTAAAGGCATGGGACAGCGACACAGATACGCAGTATTTT
.,TRBD2,TRBV7-3,TRBJ2-2,CASSLRLADTGELFF,TGTGCCAGCAGCTTAAGACTAGCTGACACCGGGGAGCTGTTTTTT
.,.,TRBV5-8,TRBJ2-3,CASSLQGEDGDTQYF,TGTGCCAGCAGCTTGCAAGGGGAGGATGGAGATACGCAGTATTTT
.,.,TRBV20-1,TRBJ2-3,CSASVLDTQYF,TGCAGTGCTAGTGTTCTAGATACGCAGTATTTT
.,TRBD2,TRBV5-1,TRBJ2-1,CASSPPVTSSGRRNEQFF,TGCGCCAGCAGCCCACCCGTTACCTCTAGCGGGAGACGGAATGAGCAGTTCTTC
.,TRBD2,TRBV27,TRBJ2-7,CASSFGRGLGPGRGVYEQYF,TGTGCCAGCAGTTTTGGGAGGGGTCTAGGGCCCGGCCGGGGGGTATACGAGCAGTACTTC
.,TRBD1,TRBV6-1,TRBJ2-5,CASREERERDRGQETQYF,TGTGCCAGCAGGGAAGAAAGGGAAAGGGACAGGGGGCAAGAGACCCAGTACTTC
.,TRBD1,TRBV7-2,TRBJ2-7,CASSAGTGRYEQYF,TGTGCCAGCAGCGCGGGGACAGGGAGATACGAGCAGTACTTC
.,TRBD1,TRBV10-3,TRBJ1-1,CAISTGTGRTEAFF,TGTGCCATCAGTACCGGGACAGGGCGGACTGAAGCTTTCTTT
.,TRBD2,TRBV5-4,TRBJ2-1,CASSRTGSLAGVAGNEQFF,TGTGCCAGCAGTCGGACAGGGAGCCTAGCGGGAGTGGCGGGCAATGAGCAGTTCTTC
.,.,TRBV28,TRBJ1-3,CASTSIADSLDRGNTIYF,TGTGCCAGCACCTCTATCGCTGACAGCCTTGATAGGGGAAACACCATATATTTT
.,TRBD2,TRBV15,TRBJ2-5,CATSRDRNSGKYETQYF,TGTGCCACCAGCAGAGATAGGAATAGCGGGAAGTATGAGACCCAGTACTTC